This T cell receptor beta chain was recovered during a study of blood T cell repertoires in COVID-19 (dated by TCRdb to 2018 to 2021). Describing the broader study: The collaborator samples originated in the United States, Italy and Spain and spanned the acute and convalescent phases of COVID-19. The prospective study material was composed of cDNA or gDNA derived from T cells, B-cell-depleted T cells, or PBMCs. Subjects who had been exposed to COVID-19, were actively infected with it, or had recovered from it provided the deeply sampled blood TCRbeta repertoires that made up the dataset. The repertoires were released in a freely available public database intended as a resource for research on the immune response to SARS-CoV-2. Samples were obtained from the ongoing ImmuneRACE study (first 160 participants) and from about 1,300 subjects provided by 6 global collaborators. A de-identified subject ID, COVID-19 status, age in years and sex were almost always included in the sample metadata. HLA class I and class II types, where available, came from metadata supplied by the sample provider rather than from assay-based typing.

Each collaborating institution followed its own protocols to collect whole blood in K2EDTA tubes. For TCRbeta analysis, collaborator samples were shipped as frozen whole blood, as isolated PBMCs, or as DNA extracted from either sample type. The immunoSEQ Assay, a bias-controlled multiplex PCR, was used to amplify TCRbeta CDR3 regions from genomic DNA. Per the source publication's procedure: The number of nucleated cells in each sample was estimated by amplification of reference gene primers within the assay. To quantify the absolute abundance of each unique TCRbeta CDR3 rearrangement, sequence reads were collapsed and filtered. For each sample, productive Simpson clonality was calculated as the square root of Simpson's diversity index across productive rearrangements. The clones in this table, taken by TCRdb from immuneACCESS, are in-frame only. Not every clone is retained; where verified, under half of the shortfall comes from an unresolved V gene, and the cause of the rest is unknown. V, J and clone size are those of that table, while D and trimming were read from the DNA. The sample table holds 95,000 to 110,000 clones, of which 87% were seen once. Approximately 3% of the sample is in the top ten clones.

Results and caveats for the whole study, not just this receptor: Clinical and demographic metadata were provided uncurated, with the amount varying by source and participant.

With respect to this clone: Its antigen target is currently unknown. It has no much larger one-base neighbor in the sample; base qualities were not kept.

The CDR1 and CDR2 encoded by the germline V gene are MNHNS and SASEGT. V and J are trimmed by 3 bases and 0 bases, and the gene matches miss 9 bases of the junction. The CDR3 contains 17 residues, cysteine and phenylalanine counted. Of all the DNA, just the CDR3 is kept, 51 bases in frame from base 1. The sequence was obtained from a man aged 45-60 years in a cohort sampled during active COVID-19. The rearranged chain carries TRBV6-1 and TRBJ2-3, and 7 bases in between align with TRBD1. Sequenced sample: peripheral blood. CDR3 protein: CASSDDRTGSSTDTQYF. Read as DNA, the sequence is TGTGCCAGCAGTGACGACAGGACAGGATCTAGCACAGATACGCAGTATTTT.